This T cell receptor beta chain was profiled in a study of control samples from healthy donors and cancer patients. CDR3 length equals 14 residues. The ends were cut back, 3 bases at V and 8 bases at J, with 14 bases in the middle. The germline CDR1 and CDR2 sequences are WNHNN and SYGVQD (reference sequence). Data came from immunoSEQ multiplex PCR; TCRdb stores just in-frame clones and leaves some out. The table includes 350,000 to 450,000 clones, around nine tenths detected once. The chain has TRBV10-1 and TRBJ2-1, with TRBD2 as a possible D gene (7 bases). The TCR sequence derives from a man aged 35 to 55 with head and neck cancer. The sample consisted of PBMCs. CDR3 protein: CASSEGGAGYEQFF. The CDR3 bases are TGCGCCAGCAGTGAAGGGGGGGCAGGCTATGAGCAGTTCTTC.